The clone carrying this TCR beta chain was detected only a few times. Its specificity is unknown. The data belong to a study of blood T cells in healthy people across ages. The study, taken as a whole, reports: Estimates of total diversity, which came from one million sequenced T cells, were considered to be underestimates.

For the second PCR, which ran for about 7 to 11 cycles, a sample-barcoded 5' primer and a J-beta primer mix were used. Via MiXCR, TCRdb re-called the 5' RACE reads, giving one row per CDR3 protein. Of around 820,000 distinct CDR3 sequences in the sample, approximately 25% were seen once. These data were also reused for a study on T cells of mothers and their children. That study reports: The cDNA synthesis received all extracted RNA, at about 1.5 ug per 15 ul.

Sequencing was done on a sample of blood. This TCR derives from a boy aged 10-17 years in good health.

The CDR3 spells CAILLAAIGNEQFF. The CDR3 DNA is TGTGCCATCCTTCTAGCGGCTATAGGCAATGAGCAGTTCTTC. This sequence joins TRBV2 and TRBJ2-5, with 7 positions matching TRBD2. The end of the DNA fits TRBJ2-1 better, so the J call may be wrong. The length of the CDR3 is 14 residues. CDR1 and CDR2 from the germline V gene are SNHLY and FYNNEI.